Below are 14 T cell receptor beta chains sequenced from a single sample in a study of cytomegalovirus exposure and HLA in healthy donors. The study ran its PCR with 60 Vbeta and 13 Jbeta primers. Profiling relied on immunoSEQ multiplex PCR, and the TCRdb table lists in-frame clones only, not all of them. The table includes approximately 130,000 clones, approximately 85% detected once. The sequenced material came from PBMCs. The receptors come from a woman aged 30 to 39 in good health and CMV-seropositive.

This clone has only one observation. This chain joins TRBV28 and TRBJ2-7; 8 bases map to TRBD2. The CDR3 contains 15 residues. J lost 3 bases, V lost 5 bases, and 9 bases had no gene match. In germline, CDR1 is MDHEN, CDR2 SYDVKM. CDR3 residues: CASSRGGAESYEQYF. CDR3 nucleotide sequence: TGTGCCAGCAGTCGGGGGGGGGCAGAAAGCTACGAGCAGTACTTC.

This clone was counted a few times. V and J are TRBV7-9 and TRBJ1-2; no reliable D call. Germline CDR1 and CDR2: SEHNR and FQNEAQ (reference sequence). This CDR3 region has 14 residues. V was shortened by 5 bases and J by 0 bases, with 10 bases between the two germline ends. For the CDR3, the DNA is TGTGCCAGCAGCCCCGGAGGAGCTAACTATGGCTACACCTTC. Encoded protein: CASSPGGANYGYTF.

The gene calls are TRBV19 and TRBJ2-1; 7 bases fit TRBD2. The CDR3 is 14 amino acids. Germline V lookup: CDR1 LNHDA, CDR2 SQIVND (reference sequence). J lost 8 bases, V lost 6 bases, and 10 bases had no gene match. CDR3 bases: TGTGCCAGTAGAAAAGGACTAGACTTCGATGAGCAGTTCTTC. Translation gives CASRKGLDFDEQFF.

This chain joins TRBV7-9 and TRBJ2-6; 7 bases line up with TRBD1. V dropped 3 bases and J dropped 2; count of bases not matched to a gene: 4. The CDR3 spans 16 residues. Per the germline V gene, CDR1 is SEHNR and CDR2 is FQNEAQ (reference sequence). CDR3 loop: CASSFPDRAGANVLTF. The CDR3 DNA follows: TGTGCCAGCAGCTTCCCCGACAGGGCTGGGGCCAACGTCCTGACTTTC.

The V call is TRBV6-1, the J call TRBJ1-1; 7 bases are a match to TRBD1. CDR1 is MNHNS, CDR2 SASEGT, per germline. The V and J ends lost 7 bases and 2 bases, in that order; junction bases with no gene match: 7. The CDR3 spans 14 residues. CDR3 amino acids: CASTLRQGNTEAFF. The DNA of the CDR3 is TGTGCCAGCACTCTTCGACAGGGAAACACTGAAGCTTTCTTT.

V and J are TRBV5-6 and TRBJ1-6; D remains unclear. Deletions cut 7 bases from V and 6 bases from J, with 11 bases between. There are 13 residues in the CDR3. Germline V lookup: CDR1 SGHDT, CDR2 YYEEEE. Here the CDR3 DNA reads TGTGCCAGCGGCGGGAGGTTTAATTCACCCCTCCACTTT. This translates into CASGGRFNSPLHF.

The CDR3 is CASSFRPSRTGGHGNTIYF. The CDR3 DNA reads as TGTGCCAGCAGTTTCCGGCCCTCAAGGACAGGGGGACATGGAAACACCATATATTTT. This chain connects TRBV28 to TRBJ1-3; 10 nucleotides agree with TRBD1. CDR1 MDHEN and CDR2 SYDVKM come from the germline V gene. The J segment lost 3 bases and the V segment lost 3 bases, leaving 14 bases of the junction unmatched. The CDR3 has 19 residues.

The genes are TRBV5-4 and TRBJ1-1; TRBD1 aligns across 8 bases. CDR1 is SGHNT, CDR2 YYREEE, per germline (reference sequence). CDR3 length equals 16 residues. The V and J ends lost 4 bases and 5 bases, in that order; junction bases with no gene match: 13. CDR3 nucleotide sequence: TGTGCCAGCAGCGCGGCGGCGACAGGGGAGAAAACTGAAGCTTTCTTT. It yields the protein CASSAAATGEKTEAFF.

The rearrangement joins TRBV2 to TRBJ2-7; no clear D. CDR3 length: 14 amino acids. Trimming removed 2 bases from V and 3 bases from J, with 11 bases in between. Germline values: CDR1 SNHLY, CDR2 FYNNEI. The CDR3: CASSETTAGYEQYF. The CDR3 nucleotides are TGTGCCAGCAGTGAAACAACTGCAGGCTACGAGCAGTACTTC. The full variable domain, in which reference TRBV2 and TRBJ2-7 provide the parts outside the CDR3, is EPEVTQTPSHQVTQMGQEVILRCVPISNHLYFYWYRQILGQKVEFLVSFYNNEISEKSEIFDDQFSVERPDGSNFTLKIRSTKLEDSAMYFCASSETTAGYEQYFGPGTRLTVT.

The rearrangement links TRBV5-1 to TRBJ2-3; tentative D call: TRBD1 (5 bases). The germline V gene has CDR1 SGHRS and CDR2 YFSETQ. Trimming took 2 bases from V and 8 from J, leaving 9 bases between them. The length of the CDR3 is 12 residues. The CDR3 loop is CASSLDRGTQYF. CDR3 coding DNA: TGCGCCAGCAGCTTAGACAGAGGTACGCAGTATTTT.

This chain uses TRBV6-1 with TRBJ1-2, with TRBD1 identical over 10 bases. J was trimmed by 7 bases and V by 6 bases; bases with no gene match: 2. The CDR3 consists of 12 residues. Germline lookup yields CDR1 MNHNS and CDR2 SASEGT. The CDR3 sequence: CASRTGGSGYTF. The CDR3 DNA reads TGTGCCAGCAGGACAGGGGGCTCTGGCTACACCTTC.

As regards this clone: Other DNA sequences in this specimen translate into the identical CDR3. V and J are TRBV9 and TRBJ1-1, with D tentatively TRBD1 (6 bases). Trimming took off 2 bases at V and 0 bases at J, with 11 bases between the two ends. The V gene's germline CDR1 is SGDLS and CDR2 YYNGEE. The CDR3 totals 15 residues. As DNA, the CDR3 is TGTGCCAGCAGCGTGGGTGGGGGCCTGAACACTGAAGCTTTCTTT. Protein sequence: CASSVGGGLNTEAFF. The variable domain in full, with the rest retrieved from reference TRBV9 and TRBJ1-1, is DSGVTQTPKHLITATGQRVTLRCSPRSGDLSVYWYQQSLDQGLQFLIQYYNGEERAKGNILERFSAQQFPDLHSELNLSSLELGDSALYFCASSVGGGLNTEAFFGQGTRLTVV.

The chain employs TRBV6-1 and TRBJ2-2; TRBD1 matches at 8 bases. The CDR3 contains 15 residues. CDR1 and CDR2 (germline): MNHNS, SASEGT. V lost 4 bases to trimming and J lost 6 bases; unmatched junction nucleotides: 7. The CDR3 is CASSVQTGESGELFF. The CDR3 DNA is TGTGCCAGCAGTGTTCAGACAGGGGAGTCCGGGGAGCTGTTTTTT.

J is TRBJ2-2 and V is TRBV15, with no clear D. Per germline, CDR1 LNHNV and CDR2 YYDKDF (reference sequence). The CDR3 is 13 amino acids. Trimming shortened V by 1 base and J by 3 bases, and 3 bases separated the two germline ends. The CDR3 sequence: CATSRGDTGELFF. CDR3 in DNA: TGTGCCACCAGCAGAGGAGACACCGGGGAGCTGTTTTTT.